This record concerns one T cell receptor (beta chain) sequence. This clone's antigen is unknown. Per-nucleotide qualities are absent, and no much larger clonotype sits a single base away. The label giving this sample's time point can be read as: about 28 days (+/-7) after the second vaccine dose. AZD1222 recipients whose second dose came at about 4 weeks and those whose second dose came at about 12 weeks were combined into one group, since spike-specific TCR depth and breadth did not differ between the two schedules. Vaccinee samples were obtained from the UK trials COV001 and COV002, which included a single-blind randomized controlled phase 2/3 trial of AZD1222 (ChAdOx1 nCoV-19) in healthy adults. Trial participant PBMC samples were collected at day 0 and day 28 after the second dose for TCRbeta chain sequencing. This record comes from a study of T cell responses to AZD1222 COVID-19 vaccine (dated by TCRdb to about 2021). About the study as a whole: A total of 230 to 250 trial participants underwent TCR sequencing, of whom nearly 210 had received two doses of AZD1222 and 26 had received two doses of the MenACWY control vaccine. Trial participants were enrolled by age into 18-55, 56-69 and 70-plus year subgroups, with 148, 28 and 57 TCR-sequenced participants respectively. On the study overall, not on this receptor specifically: The 56-69-year group was small, and its depth increase did not reach significance, likely because of low power. Spike-specific TCR breadth and depth rose significantly after two AZD1222 doses compared with day 0 and with MenACWY recipients. The whole spike protein was spanned by vaccine-associated CD4 TCRs, and dominant responses were seen in regions 160-218 and 743-854. Participants were mostly white British, with more females than males. The authors suggested clonal diversity may have been underestimated. Reportedly, almost half of the unique spike-specific TCRs recognized epitopes lying outside the regions that are mutated in the B.1.351 and B.1.1.7 variants. Conclusions about previously exposed vaccinees are limited, since just five or six AZD1222 recipients were seropositive for SARS-CoV-2 at baseline. Because no day 14 peak-response samples were available, the repertoires could be characterized only after the peak T cell response.

The CDR3 regions of human TCRbeta chains were subjected to immunosequencing. Processing in the source paper ran as follows. Repertoire TCRs were checked for matches against a reference library of SARS-CoV-2-specific TCRs that had been generated using the MIRA antigen-specificity platform. Breadth meant the fraction of unique TCRs that were SARS-CoV-2-associated, whereas depth meant the fraction of total T cells that were SARS-CoV-2-associated. Using the MIRA data, each spike-specific TCR was assigned both to the spike region to which the TCR was reactive and to a CD4 or CD8 class. Log10-transformed breadth and depth values were compared by one-way ANOVA with Sidak's multiple comparisons tests. TCRdb re-hosts the immuneACCESS table, in-frame sequences only. Its copies lack some clones; in the studies checked, an unresolved V gene accounts for under half of them, and the cause for the rest is not known. V and J calls and clone size are given by that table; D and trimming were obtained from the DNA. For this sample there are 250,000 to 300,000 clones; around 93% appear just once. Of the sample, 0.5% to 0.7% is held by the ten largest clones.

Germline trimming amounts to 3 bases on V and 3 bases on J, with 0 as the count of junction bases outside the gene matches. The CDR3 runs 12 amino acids, cysteine and phenylalanine included. The read is trimmed to its CDR3 DNA, 36 bases read in frame from base 1. According to the germline V gene, CDR1 reads SGDLS and CDR2 reads YYNGEE. Recombination linked TRBV9 to TRBJ2-7; 7 central bases correspond to TRBD1. This specimen was peripheral blood, taken 28 days after the second AZD1222 dose. This clonotype originated in an adult who received the AZD1222 COVID-19 vaccine. The CDR3 here reads CASSAGGYEQYF. The DNA sequence follows: TGTGCCAGCAGCGCAGGGGGCTACGAGCAGTACTTC. When the CDR3 is completed using the reference TRBV9 and TRBJ2-7 genes on either side, the full variable domain is DSGVTQTPKHLITATGQRVTLRCSPRSGDLSVYWYQQSLDQGLQFLIQYYNGEERAKGNILERFSAQQFPDLHSELNLSSLELGDSALYFCASSAGGYEQYFGPGTRLTVT.